This entry lists 29 T cell receptor beta chains sequenced from one sample in a study of graft-versus-host responses after intestinal transplantation. These TCRs' antigens remain unknown. Repertoires were generated with immunoSEQ multiplex PCR, while TCRdb's copy carries only in-frame clones and drops some. The sample lists approximately 130,000 clones, more than 80% occurring once. This sample comprised unstimulated CD4+ T cells sorted from spleen or lymph node cells, obtained before intestinal transplant. The receptors shown here come from a human donor who received an intestinal transplant.

The genes are TRBV19 and TRBJ2-5, with no clear D. The V end was cut by 6 bases, the J end by 1 base, with 9 bases between. The CDR3 sequence is 13 residues long. Germline lookup yields CDR1 LNHDA and CDR2 SQIVND (reference sequence). CDR3 region: CASRYSPQETQYF. As DNA, the CDR3 is TGTGCCAGTAGATACTCTCCCCAAGAGACCCAGTACTTC.

This chain connects TRBV5-1 to TRBJ2-1; 8 positions match TRBD2. CDR1 and CDR2 (germline): SGHRS, YFSETQ. J lost 2 bases, V lost 1 base, and 2 bases had no gene match. The CDR3 spans 15 residues. CDR3 residues: CASSLTSGTYNEQFF. The DNA for the CDR3 is TGCGCCAGCAGCTTGACTAGCGGAACCTACAATGAGCAGTTCTTC. Using reference TRBV5-1 and TRBJ2-1 for the parts outside the CDR3, the full variable domain is KAGVTQTPRYLIKTRGQQVTLSCSPISGHRSVSWYQQTPGQGLQFLFEYFSETQRNKGNFPGRFSGRQFSNSRSEMNVSTLELGDSALYLCASSLTSGTYNEQFFGPGTRLTVL.

This clone was recorded only once. The J gene is TRBJ2-7, the V gene TRBV5-6; D is uncertain. CDR1 and CDR2 from the germline V gene are SGHDT and YYEEEE. With 1 base removed from V and 6 bases from J, the gap between germline ends came to 5 bases. This CDR3 contains 11 residues. The CDR3 reads CASSLHGEQYF. CDR3 DNA: TGTGCCAGCAGCTTGCACGGCGAGCAGTACTTC. The variable domain in full, completed from reference TRBV5-6 and TRBJ2-7, reads DAGVTQSPTHLIKTRGQQVTLRCSPKSGHDTVSWYQQALGQGPQFIFQYYEEEERQRGNFPDRFSGHQFPNYSSELNVNALLLGDSALYLCASSLHGEQYFGPGTRLTVT.

The chain employs TRBV25-1 and TRBJ2-5; D remains unclear. This CDR3 comprises 13 residues. Germline V gives CDR1 MGHDK, CDR2 SYGVNS. V shed 3 bases and J shed 4 bases, with 9 bases lying between them. The CDR3 bases are TGTGCCAGCAGTGAGGGTATCTCAGAGACCCAGTACTTC. Protein product: CASSEGISETQYF.

The genes are TRBV4-1 and TRBJ1-6; tentatively, D is TRBD1 (6 bases). Germline lookup yields CDR1 MGHRA and CDR2 YSYEKL. The CDR3 extends over 16 amino acids. Between the trimmed V and J ends, which lost 0 bases and 10 bases, there was a span of 16 bases. CDR3 sequence: CASSQEGGRVSSPLHF. Here the CDR3 DNA reads TGCGCCAGCAGCCAAGAAGGGGGGAGGGTATCCTCACCCCTCCACTTT.

V and J are TRBV6-1 and TRBJ1-3; TRBD1 is a possible D gene (6 bases). Trimming took 0 bases from V and 8 from J, leaving 11 bases between them. The germline V gene has CDR1 MNHNS and CDR2 SASEGT. The CDR3 extends over 14 amino acids. The CDR3 nucleotides read TGTGCCAGCAGTGAAGCGGGGGGCAGGGACACCATATATTTT. It encodes CASSEAGGRDTIYF.

J is TRBJ1-1 and V is TRBV5-1; TRBD1 agrees at 7 bases. There are 15 residues in the CDR3. Looked up from germline, CDR1 is SGHRS and CDR2 is YFSETQ. With V trimmed by 2 bases and J by 0 bases, 4 bases remained unmatched. The chain's CDR3 is CASSFGGTVNTEAFF. In DNA form, the CDR3 reads TGCGCCAGCAGCTTCGGCGGGACAGTGAACACTGAAGCTTTCTTT.

The chain couples TRBV19 to TRBJ1-2; no firm D call. CDR3 size: 16 residues. CDR1 is LNHDA and CDR2 is SQIVND in the germline V gene (reference sequence). V lost 3 bases and J lost 0, with 14 bases in between. In DNA, the CDR3 is TGTGCCAGTAGTATCCCCCCGGACCGAGCTAACTATGGCTACACCTTC. Translation: CASSIPPDRANYGYTF.

The chain joins TRBV6-1 to TRBJ1-2, with D uncertain. Germline assignment: CDR1 MNHNS and CDR2 SASEGT. V was clipped by 8 bases and J by 7 bases, with 17 bases between them. The CDR3 is made up of 13 amino acids. The CDR3 spells CASGGGWASGYTF. The CDR3 DNA follows: TGTGCCAGCGGCGGCGGATGGGCAAGTGGCTACACCTTC.

The genes are TRBV7-9 and TRBJ2-1, with 12 bases aligning to TRBD2. CDR1 and CDR2 (germline): SEHNR, FQNEAQ (reference sequence). The ends lost 6 bases at V and 10 bases at J; junction bases unmatched: 10. The CDR3 sequence is 15 residues long. CDR3 region: CASRYTSGGYSEQFF. The CDR3 DNA is TGTGCCAGCAGGTACACTAGCGGGGGGTATTCGGAGCAGTTCTTC. The entire variable domain, with the rest obtained from reference TRBV7-9 and TRBJ2-1, is as follows: DTGVSQNPRHKITKRGQNVTFRCDPISEHNRLYWYRQTLGQGPEFLTYFQNEAQLEKSRLLSDRFSAERPKGSFSTLEIQRTEQGDSAMYLCASRYTSGGYSEQFFGPGTRLTVL.

V and J are TRBV5-4 and TRBJ2-2; D gene uncertain. V shed 4 bases and J shed 0 bases, with 10 bases lying between them. Germline V CDR1 and CDR2: SGHNT, YYREEE (reference sequence). This CDR3 comprises 15 residues. CDR3 sequence reads: CASSLKSTNTGELFF. Here the CDR3 DNA reads TGTGCCAGCAGCCTCAAATCGACGAACACCGGGGAGCTGTTTTTT. Filled out from reference TRBV5-4 and TRBJ2-2, the complete variable domain reads ETGVTQSPTHLIKTRGQQVTLRCSSQSGHNTVSWYQQALGQGPQFIFQYYREEENGRGNFPPRFSGLQFPNYSSELNVNALELDDSALYLCASSLKSTNTGELFFGEGSRLTVL.

This rearrangement joins TRBV19 to TRBJ2-2, with a possible D match to TRBD1 (6 bases). Per germline, CDR1 LNHDA and CDR2 SQIVND (reference sequence). The CDR3 is made up of 14 amino acids. V gave up 10 bases and J gave up 4 bases, with 16 bases separating them. CDR3 nucleotides: TGTGCCACGGGGACACCAGGCAGCACCGGGGAGCTGTTTTTT. Its translation: CATGTPGSTGELFF.

This clone occurred once. The chain has TRBV6-1 and TRBJ2-5; D is possibly TRBD2 (5 bases). Trimming left V 4 bases short and J 4 bases short, with 10 bases between. The germline gives CDR1 MNHNS, CDR2 SASEGT. This CDR3 spans 13 amino acids. CDR3 nucleotides: TGTGCCAGCAGTGCCGGGAATTCAGAGACCCAGTACTTC. Its translation: CASSAGNSETQYF.

V usage is TRBV6-5 and J usage is TRBJ1-3; D is uncertain. Germline V gene lookup returns CDR1 MNHEY and CDR2 SVGAGI. V lost 2 bases, J lost 0 bases, and 8 bases lay in between. This CDR3 has 15 residues. This CDR3 is CASSYGGVSGNTIYF. DNA of the CDR3: TGTGCCAGCAGTTACGGCGGGGTCTCTGGAAACACCATATATTTT.

V is TRBV5-5 and J is TRBJ2-7; D possibly matches TRBD1 or TRBD2 (5 bases each). The CDR3 consists of 16 residues. CDR1 is SGHKS, CDR2 YYEKEE, per germline (reference sequence). V dropped 2 bases and J dropped 2 bases, with 17 bases sitting between them. CDR3 sequence reads: CASSLSGPVLPYEQYF. In DNA form, the CDR3 reads TGTGCCAGCAGCTTATCGGGGCCCGTCCTTCCCTACGAGCAGTACTTC.

J is TRBJ2-2 and V is TRBV5-4, with a possible D match to TRBD2 (7 bases). Trimming left V 4 bases short and J 0 bases short, with 13 bases between. In germline, CDR1 is SGHNT, CDR2 YYREEE (reference sequence). This CDR3 region has 16 residues. CDR3 nucleotides: TGTGCCAGCAGCGGAGGGGGGGCCCCGAACACCGGGGAGCTGTTTTTT. It yields the protein CASSGGGAPNTGELFF.

This chain connects TRBV9 to TRBJ2-2; TRBD2 agrees at 8 bases. V lost 1 base and J lost 5; bases outside the gene matches: 4. The length of the CDR3 is 15 residues. Germline V lookup: CDR1 SGDLS, CDR2 YYNGEE. The CDR3 protein is CASSVFSGGTGELFF. CDR3 DNA sequence: TGTGCCAGCAGCGTATTCAGCGGGGGTACCGGGGAGCTGTTTTTT.

V and J are TRBV4-1 and TRBJ1-2; the match to TRBD1 covers 11 bases. The CDR3 is made up of 14 amino acids. From germline, CDR1 is MGHRA and CDR2 YSYEKL. V lost 3 bases and J lost 8; bases outside the gene matches: 5. The CDR3 here is CASSHVGQGDGYTF. The CDR3 DNA is TGCGCCAGCAGCCACGTGGGACAGGGGGACGGCTACACCTTC.

CDR3 in amino acids: CASSLVGTSAIPRQETQYF. The CDR3, as DNA: TGTGCCAGCAGCTTGGTGGGGACTAGCGCTATTCCCCGCCAAGAGACCCAGTACTTC. This chain joins TRBV5-4 and TRBJ2-5; 10 nucleotides match TRBD2. Germline CDR1 reads SGHNT; CDR2 reads YYREEE (reference sequence). The junction had 12 bases not matched to a gene; V was cut back by 0 bases and J by 1 base. CDR3 length: 19 amino acids.

The V call is TRBV5-1, the J call TRBJ2-5; D call uncertain. The germline V and J ends were trimmed by 0 bases and 5 bases, with 14 bases remaining between them. The CDR3 runs to 15 residues. The germline gives CDR1 SGHRS, CDR2 YFSETQ. This CDR3 is CASSLGLGLGETQYF. The CDR3 nucleotides read TGCGCCAGCAGCTTGGGTCTAGGTCTGGGTGAGACCCAGTACTTC. The entire variable domain, with the rest obtained from reference TRBV5-1 and TRBJ2-5, is as follows: KAGVTQTPRYLIKTRGQQVTLSCSPISGHRSVSWYQQTPGQGLQFLFEYFSETQRNKGNFPGRFSGRQFSNSRSEMNVSTLELGDSALYLCASSLGLGLGETQYFGPGTRLLVL.

The chain couples TRBV7-9 to TRBJ1-2, with D hard to call. V was trimmed by 6 bases and J by 8 bases, leaving 25 bases between them. The length of the CDR3 is 16 residues. The germline V gene has CDR1 SEHNR and CDR2 FQNEAQ (reference sequence). The CDR3 spells CASSGGDATRREGYTF. CDR3 in DNA: TGTGCCAGCAGTGGCGGCGACGCGACCCGTAGGGAGGGCTACACCTTC.

This chain links TRBV18 with TRBJ1-2, with a tentative D call TRBD1 (6 bases). The V gene's germline CDR1 is KGHSH and CDR2 LQKENI. CDR3 length equals 13 residues. Trimming removed 2 bases from V and 7 bases from J, with 11 bases in between. CDR3: CASSPGGSSGYTF. CDR3 sequence (DNA): TGTGCCAGCTCACCAGGGGGCTCTTCTGGCTACACCTTC. Full variable domain (missing parts from reference TRBV18 and TRBJ1-2): NAGVMQNPRHLVRRRGQEARLRCSPMKGHSHVYWYRQLPEEGLKFMVYLQKENIIDESGMPKERFSAEFPKEGPSILRIQQVVRGDSAAYFCASSPGGSSGYTFGSGTRLTVV.

The chain carries TRBV7-6 and TRBJ1-1, with TRBD1 identical over 9 bases. The germline V gene encodes CDR1 SGHVS and CDR2 FNYEAQ. The CDR3 totals 14 residues. Trimming at V came to 5 bases and at J to 7 bases, leaving 8 bases not matched to a gene. As DNA, the CDR3 is TGTGCCAGCAGCCCCGGGACAGGGTGGGTTGAAGCTTTCTTT. It specifies CASSPGTGWVEAFF.

This chain connects TRBV19 to TRBJ2-7; tentatively, D is TRBD1 (5 bases). This CDR3 is 16 amino acids long. Germline-derived CDR1 and CDR2 are LNHDA and SQIVND (reference sequence). Trimming cost V 7 bases and J 2 bases, with 21 bases left between them. The CDR3 is CASKFSTEGAPYEQYF. Here the CDR3 DNA reads TGTGCCAGTAAATTTTCGACAGAAGGTGCCCCCTACGAGCAGTACTTC. Together with reference TRBV19 and TRBJ2-7, the CDR3 gives the full variable domain: DGGITQSPKYLFRKEGQNVTLSCEQNLNHDAMYWYRQDPGQGLRLIYYSQIVNDFQKGDIAEGYSVSREKKESFPLTVTSAQKNPTAFYLCASKFSTEGAPYEQYFGPGTRLTVT.

Concerning this clone: Lacking the conserved final phenylalanine or tryptophan, this CDR3 likely reflects a read error. Other nucleotide sequences from this sample produce the same CDR3. The chain combines TRBV9 with TRBJ2-3; D is perhaps TRBD2 (5 bases). The length of the CDR3 is 14 residues. From germline, CDR1 is SGDLS and CDR2 YYNGEE. CDR3 nucleotide sequence: TGTGCCAGCAGCGTAGGAGGGAGCACGGATACGCAGTATTCT. Residues: CASSVGGSTDTQYS.

The rearrangement links TRBV5-1 to TRBJ1-6; D not resolved. Per germline, CDR1 SGHRS and CDR2 YFSETQ. V shed 4 bases and J shed 7 bases, with 9 bases lying between them. The CDR3 consists of 13 residues. In nucleotides, the CDR3 is TGCGCCAGCAGCCCGGTCTCCAATTCACCCCTCCACTTT. It yields the protein CASSPVSNSPLHF.

The V call is TRBV5-6, the J call TRBJ2-7; tentatively, D is TRBD1 (6 bases). Germline loops: CDR1 SGHDT, CDR2 YYEEEE. The CDR3 contains 12 residues. Trimming cost V 5 bases and J 11 bases, with 17 bases left between them. The CDR3 loop is CASRETGMREYF. CDR3 DNA: TGTGCCAGCAGAGAAACAGGGATGAGGGAGTACTTC.

The rearrangement joins TRBV4-1 to TRBJ1-2; possibly TRBD1 for D (6 bases). CDR1 is MGHRA and CDR2 is YSYEKL in the germline V gene. Trimming removed 3 bases from V and 7 bases from J, with 18 bases in between. There are 15 residues in the CDR3. The DNA for the CDR3 is TGCGCCAGCAGCCATTACGGGGGCGATTATCGTGGCTACACCTTC. Translation: CASSHYGGDYRGYTF.

This chain connects TRBV7-2 to TRBJ1-1, with D uncertain. From germline, CDR1 is SGHTA and CDR2 FQGNSA. The CDR3 runs 15 residues. The ends were cut back, 0 bases at V and 3 bases at J, with 11 bases in the middle. In nucleotides, the CDR3 is TGTGCCAGCAGCTTAGCGTTAGGCCGGGACACTGAAGCTTTCTTT. Its protein product is CASSLALGRDTEAFF.